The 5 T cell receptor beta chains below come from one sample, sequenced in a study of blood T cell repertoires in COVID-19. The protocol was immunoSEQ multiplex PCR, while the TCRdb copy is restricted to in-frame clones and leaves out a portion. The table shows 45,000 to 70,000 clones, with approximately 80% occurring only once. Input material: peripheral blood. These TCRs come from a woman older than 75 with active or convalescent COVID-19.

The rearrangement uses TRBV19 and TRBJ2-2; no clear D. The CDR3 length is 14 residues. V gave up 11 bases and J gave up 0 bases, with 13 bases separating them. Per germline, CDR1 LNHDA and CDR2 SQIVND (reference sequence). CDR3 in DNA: TGTGCCTCGGAGTTTTCTTCGAACACCGGGGAGCTGTTTTTT. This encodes CASEFSSNTGELFF.

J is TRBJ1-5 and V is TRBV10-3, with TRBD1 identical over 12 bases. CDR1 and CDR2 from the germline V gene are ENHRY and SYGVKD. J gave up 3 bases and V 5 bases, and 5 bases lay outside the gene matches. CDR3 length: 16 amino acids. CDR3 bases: TGTGCCATCAGTCCGGGACAGGGGGCCTTCAATCAGCCCCAGCATTTT. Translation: CAISPGQGAFNQPQHF.

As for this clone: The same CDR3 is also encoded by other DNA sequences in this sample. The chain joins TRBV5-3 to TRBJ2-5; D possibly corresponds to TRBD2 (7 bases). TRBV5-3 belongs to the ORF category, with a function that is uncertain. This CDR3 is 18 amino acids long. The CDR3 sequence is CASLGTRGGPRHGETQYF. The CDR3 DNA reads TGTGCAAGCTTGGGTACTCGCGGGGGCCCCCGCCACGGAGAGACCCAGTACTTC.

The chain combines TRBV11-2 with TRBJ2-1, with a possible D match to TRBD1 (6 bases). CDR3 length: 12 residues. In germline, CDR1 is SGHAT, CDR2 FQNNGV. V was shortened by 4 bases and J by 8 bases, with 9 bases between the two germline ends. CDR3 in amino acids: CASSSNRDEQFF. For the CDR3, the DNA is TGTGCCAGCAGCTCAAACAGGGATGAGCAGTTCTTC. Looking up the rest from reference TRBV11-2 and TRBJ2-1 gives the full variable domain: EAGVAQSPRYKIIEKRQSVAFWCNPISGHATLYWYQQILGQGPKLLIQFQNNGVVDDSQLPKDRFSAERLKGVDSTLKIQPAKLEDSAVYLCASSSNRDEQFFGPGTRLTVL.

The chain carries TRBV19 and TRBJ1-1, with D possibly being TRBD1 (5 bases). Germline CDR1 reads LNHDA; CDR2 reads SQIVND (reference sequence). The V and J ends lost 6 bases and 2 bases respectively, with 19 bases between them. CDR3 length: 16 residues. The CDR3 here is CASSLTLDSLNTEAFF. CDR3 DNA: TGTGCCAGTAGCTTAACTCTCGACAGCCTCAACACTGAAGCTTTCTTT.